This TCR beta chain was documented in a study of cytomegalovirus exposure and HLA in healthy donors. PCR was performed using 60 Vbeta and 13 Jbeta primers. This table comes from immunoSEQ multiplex PCR, and its TCRdb copy is limited to in-frame clones, with some not included. The top ten clones hold roughly 1.2% of a sample with about 130,000 clones, 65% to 90% of them seen once. Per germline, CDR1 SGHRS and CDR2 YFSETQ. V lost 6 bases and J 9 bases, leaving 18 bases between the germline ends. CDR3 size: 13 residues. Sequencing was performed on PBMCs. This receptor was taken from a girl between 2 and 10 years old in good health and CMV-seronegative. The chain is built from TRBV5-1 and TRBJ1-1; the D gene is possibly TRBD1 (6 bases). The CDR3 nucleotides read TGCGCCAGCATACTGGGACCGGGACAACAAGCTTTCTTT. Translating gives CASILGPGQQAFF.